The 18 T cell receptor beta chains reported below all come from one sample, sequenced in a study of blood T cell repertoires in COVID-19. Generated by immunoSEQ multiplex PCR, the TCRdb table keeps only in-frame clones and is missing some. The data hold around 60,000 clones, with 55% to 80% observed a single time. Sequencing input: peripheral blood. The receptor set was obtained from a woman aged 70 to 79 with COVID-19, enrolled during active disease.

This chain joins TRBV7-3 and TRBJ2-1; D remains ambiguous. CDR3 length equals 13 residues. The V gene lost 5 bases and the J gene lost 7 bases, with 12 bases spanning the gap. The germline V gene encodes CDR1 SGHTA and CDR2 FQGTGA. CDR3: CASSQALRNEQFF. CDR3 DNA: TGTGCCAGCAGCCAGGCCCTAAGGAATGAGCAGTTCTTC. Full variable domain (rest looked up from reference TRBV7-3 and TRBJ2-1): GAGVSQTPSNKVTEKGKYVELRCDPISGHTALYWYRQSLGQGPEFLIYFQGTGAADDSGLPNDRFFAVRPEGSVSTLKIQRTERGDSAVYLCASSQALRNEQFFGPGTRLTVL.

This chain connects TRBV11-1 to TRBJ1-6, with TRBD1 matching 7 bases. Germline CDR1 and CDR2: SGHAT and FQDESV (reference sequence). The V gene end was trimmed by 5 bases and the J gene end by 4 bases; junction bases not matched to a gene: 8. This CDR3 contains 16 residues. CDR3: CASSETGQSYNSPLHF. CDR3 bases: TGTGCCAGCAGCGAAACGGGACAGAGTTATAATTCACCCCTCCACTTT.

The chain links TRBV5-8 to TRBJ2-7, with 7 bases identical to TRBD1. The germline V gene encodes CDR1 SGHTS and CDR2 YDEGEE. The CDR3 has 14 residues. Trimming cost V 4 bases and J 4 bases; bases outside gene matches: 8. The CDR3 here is CASSRDRDGYEQYV. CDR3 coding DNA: TGTGCCAGCAGCCGTGACAGGGATGGATACGAGCAGTACGTC.

CDR3 residues: CASSPRETGGWTGELFF. CDR3 nucleotide sequence: TGTGCCAGCAGTCCCAGGGAGACAGGGGGATGGACCGGGGAGCTGTTTTTT. The chain joins TRBV6-6 to TRBJ2-2; 9 bases fit TRBD1. In germline, CDR1 is MNHNY, CDR2 SVGAGI (reference sequence). The CDR3 extends over 17 amino acids. The trim removed 5 bases at V and 5 bases at J, leaving 12 bases unmatched.

CDR3 region: CASSIGAEETQYF. Here the CDR3 DNA reads TGTGCCAGCAGCATTGGGGCAGAAGAGACCCAGTACTTC. The chain joins TRBV12-3 or TRBV12-4 to TRBJ2-5; a possible D gene is TRBD1 (5 bases). The ends were cut back, 6 bases at V and 3 bases at J, with 11 bases in the middle. This CDR3 is built from 13 residues.

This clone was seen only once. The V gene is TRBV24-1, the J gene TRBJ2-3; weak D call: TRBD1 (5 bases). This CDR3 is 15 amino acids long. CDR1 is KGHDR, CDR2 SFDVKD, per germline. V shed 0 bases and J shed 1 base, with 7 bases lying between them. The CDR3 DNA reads TGTGCCACCAGTGATTTGGACAGCCGCACAGATACGCAGTATTTT. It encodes CATSDLDSRTDTQYF.

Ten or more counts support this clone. The CDR3 nucleotides are TGTGCCAGCGGTCAGGGTTGGCGAAACACTGAAGCTTTCTTT. Its protein is CASGQGWRNTEAFF. The rearrangement uses TRBV19 and TRBJ1-1, with a tentative D call TRBD1 (5 bases). Germline V gene lookup returns CDR1 LNHDA and CDR2 SQIVND (reference sequence). The CDR3 has 14 residues. The V gene lost 9 bases and the J gene lost 2 bases, with 16 bases spanning the gap.

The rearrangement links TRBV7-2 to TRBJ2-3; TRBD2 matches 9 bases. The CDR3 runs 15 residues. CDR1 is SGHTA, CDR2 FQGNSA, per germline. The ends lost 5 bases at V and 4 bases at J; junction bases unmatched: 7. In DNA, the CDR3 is TGTGCCAGCAGCGACCAAGCGGGGGGCCCAGATACGCAGTATTTT. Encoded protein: CASSDQAGGPDTQYF.

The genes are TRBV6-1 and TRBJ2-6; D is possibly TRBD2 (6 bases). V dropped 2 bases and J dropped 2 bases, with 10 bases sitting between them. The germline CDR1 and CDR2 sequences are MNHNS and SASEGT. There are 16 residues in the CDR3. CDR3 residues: CASSESPGAGANVLTF. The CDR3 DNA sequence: TGTGCCAGCAGTGAAAGCCCGGGGGCTGGGGCCAACGTCCTGACTTTC.

CDR3 coding DNA: TGTGCCAGCAGTTACTATGTGGGGAGCTATGGCTACACCTTC. It codes for CASSYYVGSYGYTF. V usage is TRBV6-5 and J usage is TRBJ1-2; D gene uncertain. CDR1 and CDR2 from the germline V gene are MNHEY and SVGAGI. The CDR3 totals 14 residues. Trimming stripped 1 base from V and 4 bases from J, with 10 bases between.

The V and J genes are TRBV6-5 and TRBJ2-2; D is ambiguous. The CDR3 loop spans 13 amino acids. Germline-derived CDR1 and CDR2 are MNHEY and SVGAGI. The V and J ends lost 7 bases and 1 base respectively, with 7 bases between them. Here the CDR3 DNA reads TGTGCCAGCACCAGGCAGAACACCGGGGAGCTGTTTTTT. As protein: CASTRQNTGELFF.

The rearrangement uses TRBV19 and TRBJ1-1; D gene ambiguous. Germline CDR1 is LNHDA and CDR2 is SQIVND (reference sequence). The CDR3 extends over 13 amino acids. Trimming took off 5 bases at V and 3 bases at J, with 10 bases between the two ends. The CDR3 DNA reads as TGTGCCAGTAGTCTCCGGGAGGACACTGAAGCTTTCTTT. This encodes CASSLREDTEAFF.

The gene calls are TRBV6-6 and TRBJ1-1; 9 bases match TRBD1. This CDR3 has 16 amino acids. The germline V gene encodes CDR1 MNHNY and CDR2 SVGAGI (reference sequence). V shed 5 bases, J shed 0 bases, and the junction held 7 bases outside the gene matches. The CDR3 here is CASSKTGGGLNTEAFF. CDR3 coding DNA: TGTGCCAGCAGTAAAACAGGGGGCGGGTTGAACACTGAAGCTTTCTTT.

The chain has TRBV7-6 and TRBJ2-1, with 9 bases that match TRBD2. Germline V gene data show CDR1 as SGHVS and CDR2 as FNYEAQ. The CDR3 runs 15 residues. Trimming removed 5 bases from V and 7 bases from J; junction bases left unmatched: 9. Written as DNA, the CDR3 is TGTGCCAGCAGCCCGGCGGGGGGGTTGCATAATGAGCAGTTCTTC. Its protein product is CASSPAGGLHNEQFF.

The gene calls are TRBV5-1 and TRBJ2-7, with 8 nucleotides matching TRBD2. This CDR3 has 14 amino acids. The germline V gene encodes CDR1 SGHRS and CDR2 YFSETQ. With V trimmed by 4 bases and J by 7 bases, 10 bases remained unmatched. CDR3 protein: CASSRDLAGLEQYF. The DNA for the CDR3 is TGCGCCAGCAGCCGAGACTTAGCGGGGCTTGAGCAGTACTTC. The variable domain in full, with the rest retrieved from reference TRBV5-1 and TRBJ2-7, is KAGVTQTPRYLIKTRGQQVTLSCSPISGHRSVSWYQQTPGQGLQFLFEYFSETQRNKGNFPGRFSGRQFSNSRSEMNVSTLELGDSALYLCASSRDLAGLEQYFGPGTRLTVT.

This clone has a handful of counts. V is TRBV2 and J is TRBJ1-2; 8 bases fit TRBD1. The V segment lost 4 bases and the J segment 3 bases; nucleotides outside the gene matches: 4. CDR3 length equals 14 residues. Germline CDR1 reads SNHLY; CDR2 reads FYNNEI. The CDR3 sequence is CASSGGQGYYGYTF. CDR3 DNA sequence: TGTGCCAGCAGTGGAGGACAGGGTTACTATGGCTACACCTTC.

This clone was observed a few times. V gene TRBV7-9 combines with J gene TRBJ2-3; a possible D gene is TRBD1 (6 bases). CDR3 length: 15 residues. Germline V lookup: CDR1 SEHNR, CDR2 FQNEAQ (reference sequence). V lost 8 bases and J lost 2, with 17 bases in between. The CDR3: CASPLDWDNTDTQYF. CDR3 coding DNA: TGTGCCAGCCCGCTTGATTGGGACAACACAGATACGCAGTATTTT.

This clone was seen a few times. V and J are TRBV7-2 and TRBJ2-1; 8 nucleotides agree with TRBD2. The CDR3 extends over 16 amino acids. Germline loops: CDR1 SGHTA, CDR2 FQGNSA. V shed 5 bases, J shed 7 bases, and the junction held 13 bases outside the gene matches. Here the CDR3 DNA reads TGTGCCAGCAGCCCCGGGGGTAGCGGGGCGAGGAATGAGCAGTTCTTC. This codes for CASSPGGSGARNEQFF. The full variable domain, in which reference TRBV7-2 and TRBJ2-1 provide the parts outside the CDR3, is GAGVSQSPSNKVTEKGKDVELRCDPISGHTALYWYRQSLGQGLEFLIYFQGNSAPDKSGLPSDRFSAERTGGSVSTLTIQRTQQEDSAVYLCASSPGGSGARNEQFFGPGTRLTVL.